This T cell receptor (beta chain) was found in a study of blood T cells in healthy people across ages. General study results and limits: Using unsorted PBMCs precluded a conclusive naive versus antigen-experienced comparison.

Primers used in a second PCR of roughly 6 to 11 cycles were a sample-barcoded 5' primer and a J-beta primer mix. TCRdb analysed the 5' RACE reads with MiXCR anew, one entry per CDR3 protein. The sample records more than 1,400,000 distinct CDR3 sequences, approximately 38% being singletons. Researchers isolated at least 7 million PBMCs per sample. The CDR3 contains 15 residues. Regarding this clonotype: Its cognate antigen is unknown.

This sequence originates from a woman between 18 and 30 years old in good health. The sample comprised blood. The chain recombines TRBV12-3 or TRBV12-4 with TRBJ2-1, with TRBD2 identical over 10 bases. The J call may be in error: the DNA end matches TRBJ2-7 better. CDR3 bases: TGTGCCAGCAGTTTAGTTAGCGGGGGGTACAATGAGCAGTACTTC. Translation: CASSLVSGGYNEQYF.